This note documents a single TCR beta chain sequence. No antigen is known for it. Base qualities are not at hand, and no much larger clone is one base apart. Library construction relied on the immunoSEQ multiplex PCR assay. For the multiplex PCR, a mixture combining 60 forward primers for TCR Vbeta segments and 13 reverse primers for TCR Jbeta segments was used. Amplification of the CDR3 region of rearranged TCR beta genes was performed with a multiplex PCR assay on genomic DNA. The amplified TCR beta libraries were sequenced on the Illumina HiSeq System as 87-base-pair reads. The authors' pipeline ran thus. Across the 500 to 750 repertoires, a later analysis counted around 80 million unique TCR beta chains, 8.5 million to 12 million of which were shared by at least two donors. A nearest-neighbor algorithm error-corrected the raw reads and collapsed the reads into unique sequences, merging closely related sequences to remove PCR and sequencing errors. To assign V, D and J gene segments, CDR3 sequences were aligned to IMGT reference sequences. For a sequence to be retained, a match of at least six nucleotides was required to both a V gene segment and a J gene segment. Rearrangements were called productive when the CDR3 lacked stop codons and stayed in frame with V and J; all others were non-productive. Following IMGT convention, CDR3 was defined as the stretch from the second conserved V-encoded cysteine up to the conserved J-encoded phenylalanine. The earlier analysis of more than 450 of the donors excluded sequences that lacked an unambiguous match to a single V gene segment. An earlier analysis of some 610 of the donors called V segments functional above 56.7% productive rearrangements and segregating when the between-donor standard deviation exceeded 5%. To diagnose cytomegalovirus status from the catalog of TCR beta chain sequences, a statistical classification framework was built. In a later analysis, V and J genes were assigned by comparing TCR nucleotide sequences against IMGT/GENE-DB human TR gene sequences. The TCRdist pipeline was used in a later analysis to assign CDR3 sequences and most-parsimonious VDJ recombination scenarios. In a later analysis, each TCR beta chain was defined by its CDR3 amino acid sequence together with its V-gene family, and reads lacking a unique V-gene family were excluded. As a way to deal with suspected cross-contamination and a sequencing artifact, a later analysis dropped nearly 600 nucleotide sequences that were highly shared and had low generation probability. In a later analysis, a clonal expansion index for each public chain was calculated from normalized within-repertoire ranks of inferred template counts. Generation probabilities in a later analysis came from a VDJ recombination model fitted to out-of-frame rearrangements, and those results were checked against IGoR. In a later analysis, hypergeometric tests were used to score TCR-TCR, TCR-HLA and TCR-CMV co-occurrence, with a repertoire-size bias correction applied to TCR pairs. False discovery rates were estimated in a later analysis by permuting HLA or CMV assignments 20 times. In a later analysis, co-occurring TCRs were grouped using DBSCAN, and TCRdist sequence similarity was added for clustering within HLA-allele-positive subsets. Repertoires with fewer than 30,000 or more than 120,000 public chains, plus five repertoires with anomalous nucleotide sharing, were excluded from co-occurrence clustering. TCRdb's version of the immuneACCESS table is confined to in-frame rearrangements and falls short of the full clone set. An unresolved V gene accounts for under half of the shortfall where checked; the remainder is of unknown origin. V, J and clone size were drawn from that table, and D and trimming were deduced from the DNA. For this sample the table gives roughly 120,000 clones, of which 80% to 85% were detected only once. 1% of the sample is taken by the ten largest.

In total, 630 or so healthy bone marrow donors made up the cohort. Cohort members were all nominally healthy when sampled, although unrecorded immune exposures were likely present. Of the 700 or so cohort members, roughly 300 had positive CMV serostatus and 350 to 450 had negative CMV serostatus, and CMV serostatus was not recorded for the donor. A peripheral blood sample was provided by each donor, and peripheral blood mononuclear cells were used for TCR beta sequencing. Genomic DNA extraction from the blood cell samples was performed with the Qiagen DNeasy Blood Extraction Kit. The data are from a study of cytomegalovirus exposure and HLA in healthy donors (dated by TCRdb to the late 2010s). About the full investigation: In an earlier analysis of roughly 590 of the donors, 276 Gb of sequence data and approximately 120 million unique TCR beta sequences from roughly 200 million T cells were reported. An early release that covered 640 HLA-typed donors contained approximately 320 gigabases of sequencing data and 85 million to 100 million unique TCR sequences. Of the 398 genotyped donors, less than 85% were placed in the genetic ancestry cluster associated with self-reported Caucasian donors. The study aimed to test whether signatures of past pathogen exposure could be identified by cataloging public T cell receptors. The study used immunosequencing to profile the T cell repertoires of about 670 subjects and linked those repertoires to cytomegalovirus serostatus. A separate validation cohort of over a hundred different subjects was used in addition to the 666-subject first cohort. To predict cytomegalovirus infection status, the study brought together high-throughput TCR immunosequencing, statistical association of individual TCRs with disease status, and machine learning. A later analysis re-analyzed previously published TCR beta repertoires from 650 to 800 donors and added high-resolution HLA genotyping to study TCR occurrence patterns. Rather than drawing on any new phenotypic data, the later analysis identified candidate immune exposures from TCR beta sequences and the way those sequences occurred across donors. In an earlier analysis of over 550 of the donors, high-throughput TCR beta sequencing was used to judge whether each TCR beta V gene segment behaved as functional or pseudogenic. Alongside the repertoire data, information on donor age, sex, ethnicity and CMV serostatus was compiled. A later genetic analysis took genome-wide SNP genotypes for about 55% of the roughly 670 donors and used that subset as a discovery cohort. Every repertoire in the discovery cohort had been generated on one and the same sequencing platform. Both class I and class II loci were covered by HLA typing, at four-digit resolution. The number of typed donors differed by locus: about 620-630 for A, B, C, DRB1 and DQB1; 522 for DQA1; 606 for DPA1; and about 450 for DPB1. Five DR-DQ haplotypes were handled as single units for association and clustering because linkage in the cohort was strong. Across approximately 400 genotyped donors of the cohort, an average of 235,054 unique TCR beta nucleotide sequences per donor were sequenced, and 15% to 20% of those sequences were non-productive.

Measured from the cysteine to the phenylalanine, the CDR3 is 13 residues long. CDR3 DNA only is kept here, 39 bases in frame from base 1. As encoded in the germline V gene, CDR1 is MNHNS while CDR2 is SASEGT. V has 8 bases trimmed and J has 0 bases trimmed; junction bases matching no gene number 3. General findings and caveats noted by the study authors: A later analysis found that most CMV-associated TCR beta chains appeared HLA-restricted, with HLA associations seemingly driven largely by CMV exposure. A further reported finding was that TCR beta sequences accurately predicted the HLA-A and HLA-B alleles for most subjects in the first cohort. This cohort had only TCR beta chains sequenced, and the lack of alpha or paired-chain data limited which features could be detected. Compared with equally common non-associated chains, HLA-associated TCR beta chains in a later analysis were more clonally expanded and had lower generation probabilities. It was suggested by the authors that the approach could potentially be generalized to other disease states and immunological phenotypes. The classifier was reported to diagnose cytomegalovirus status with high specificity and sensitivity in both the original and validation cohorts. According to a later genetic analysis, donors in an Asian-associated ancestry cluster had fewer N-insertions in productive TCRs than the roughly 660-donor mean. Some IMGT-functional V segments, including TRBV6-2 and TRBV6-3, could not be told apart with the 87-base-pair reads, so those segments were excluded. Roughly uniform sequencing depth across donors was assumed in presence/absence analyses, although this assumption may not hold. Approximately 18 rarely observed V segments, including chromosome 9 orphons, were excluded from the earlier analysis of approximately 600 of the donors because counts were too low. An earlier analysis of around 600 of the donors showed that most TCR beta V segments appeared in productive rearrangements either about 90% or about 30% of the time, which broadly matched IMGT annotations. Strong co-occurrence of HLA alleles, especially DR and DQ, made assigning TCR associations to individual alleles difficult. According to a later analysis, parvovirus B19, influenza, CMV and Epstein-Barr virus appeared linked to several top co-occurrence clusters. According to a later analysis, TCR association rates differed among HLA loci, with DRB1 alleles showing the most associated TCRs and HLA-C alleles showing the fewest. Most TCR sequences were seen in very few donors, while some public TCRs were found in many individuals. A later analysis associated 15,000 to 20,000 TCR beta sequences with specific HLA alleles at a false discovery rate of 0.05. Correlated functional status among segregating V segments might reflect linkage disequilibrium, but an unknown experimental factor could not be ruled out. HLA typing was unavailable for some donors at each locus, so association tests used only the typed subset. The study listed 150 to 200 TCR beta chains as associated with cytomegalovirus. A few of the identified cytomegalovirus-associated TCR beta chains were confirmed in vitro to be specific for cytomegalovirus antigens. A cluster of highly shared sequence variants was judged likely to represent a technical artifact of the sequencing pipeline. For the cohort, immune exposure information was limited to CMV serostatus. An association between a missense DCLRE1C variant and V-gene and J-gene trimming of TCR beta chains was found in a later genetic analysis and replicated in an independent cohort.

The V and J segments used are TRBV6-1 and TRBJ1-1; a stretch of 7 junction bases matches TRBD1. The receptor comes from a human donor in good health. The sequenced material came from PBMCs. The CDR3 region: CASGTAVNTEAFF. The DNA sequence follows: TGTGCCAGCGGGACAGCCGTGAACACTGAAGCTTTCTTT.